The 15 T cell receptor beta chains below all came from one sample that was sequenced in a study of T cell clonality in common variable immunodeficiency. Findings of the study overall: In common variable immunodeficiency, TCR beta chains reportedly carried fewer deletions and N-nucleotide insertions.

Antigens for these TCRs are unknown. The protocol was immunoSEQ multiplex PCR, while the TCRdb copy is restricted to in-frame clones and leaves out a portion. The data list approximately 28,000 clones, none observed once; 3.2% falls to the top ten. Sample: peripheral blood mononuclear cells. The receptors stem from a human donor with common variable immunodeficiency.

This clone was detected many times. The read ends 3 residues shy of where the CDR3 ends; the end is completed using the germline J gene. The chain uses TRBV6-2 or TRBV6-3 and TRBJ2-1; 8 bases line up with TRBD1. Trimming removed 2 bases from V and 2 bases from J; junction bases left unmatched: 5. This CDR3 has 16 residues. In germline, CDR1 is MNHEY, CDR2 SVGEGT. The CDR3: CASSYRGQGPYNEQFF. CDR3 DNA, as far as it was read: TGTGCCAGCAGTTACCGTGGACAGGGCCCCTACAATGAG.

In regard to this clone: The missing CDR3 end, 3 residues past where the read stops, is filled in from the germline J gene. This sequence joins TRBV5-1 and TRBJ2-1, with 9 bases identical to TRBD2. After removal of 2 bases from V and 0 bases from J, the junction contained 3 bases not matched to a gene. The length of the CDR3 is 16 residues. Germline V CDR1 and CDR2: SGHRS, YFSETQ. The DNA read from the CDR3 is TGCGCCAGCAGCTTTACTAGCGGGCTCTCCTACAATGAG. Protein sequence: CASSFTSGLSYNE. The full CDR3 reads CASSFTSGLSYNEQFF.

This clone appeared a few times. The observed sequence ends 3 residues before the CDR3 terminus, with the missing tail filled in from the germline J gene. The rearrangement links TRBV30 to TRBJ1-1; possibly TRBD1 for D (5 bases). Germline values: CDR1 GTSNPN, CDR2 SVGIG (reference sequence). V gave up 4 bases and J gave up 0 bases, with 9 bases separating them. The length of the CDR3 is 13 residues. The covered CDR3 bases are TGTGCCTGGATTGACAGACTGAACACTGAA. It codes for CAWIDRLNTE. The entire CDR3 is CAWIDRLNTEAFF.

Notes on this clone: The sequenced fragment ends 3 residues before the CDR3 boundary, so the rest is inferred from the germline J gene. This chain links TRBV6-2 or TRBV6-3 with TRBJ2-7, with 7 positions matching TRBD1. Germline CDR1 and CDR2: MNHEY and SVGEGT. V lost 6 bases and J lost 4; bases outside the gene matches: 9. This CDR3 spans 14 amino acids. The part of the CDR3 DNA that was read is TGTGCCAGCAGAGACCCGGGACAGCATTACGAG. Protein product: CASRDPGQHYE. The whole CDR3 protein is CASRDPGQHYEQYF.

This clone appeared a few times. Read data end 3 residues before the CDR3 end; the end is taken from the germline J gene. The chain carries TRBV20-1 and TRBJ2-7, with a tentative D call TRBD1 (5 bases). Trimming took off 0 bases at V and 3 bases at J, with 12 bases between the two ends. The CDR3 contains 14 residues. Per germline, CDR1 DFQATT and CDR2 SNEGSKA (reference sequence). The chain's CDR3 is CSARDNRIIYEQYF. CDR3 DNA (partial): TGCAGTGCTAGAGATAACAGGATTATCTACGAG.

The table lists this clone with a few counts. The read terminates 3 residues ahead of where the CDR3 ends, so the germline J gene completes it. The genes are TRBV5-5 and TRBJ2-7, with D possibly matching TRBD2 (5 bases). Germline loops: CDR1 SGHKS, CDR2 YYEKEE (reference sequence). The CDR3 runs to 14 residues. V dropped 6 bases and J dropped 5 bases, with 18 bases sitting between them. The CDR3 loop is CASTQDFLSHEQYF. The sequenced CDR3 bases are TGTGCCAGCACCCAGGACTTCTTGTCCCACGAG.

In this sample, this clone turned up many times. Partial CDR3 DNA: TGTGCCAGCTCACCATCCCTCAGGGGGCGAGAGACC. It translates to CASSPSLRGRET. The full CDR3 sequence reads CASSPSLRGRETQYF. The rearrangement joins TRBV18 to TRBJ2-5; 8 bases map to TRBD1. The sequenced fragment ends 3 residues before the CDR3 boundary, so the rest is inferred from the germline J gene. J lost 4 bases, V lost 2 bases, and 6 bases had no gene match. The CDR3 contains 15 residues. The germline CDR1 and CDR2 sequences are KGHSH and LQKENI.

At least ten counts were recorded for this clone. The read falls 3 residues short of the CDR3 end, and the missing part is taken from the germline J gene. The chain has TRBV19 and TRBJ2-6; unclear D gene. V was trimmed by 4 bases and J by 0 bases, leaving 7 bases between them. From germline, CDR1 is LNHDA and CDR2 SQIVND (reference sequence). CDR3 length: 15 amino acids. CDR3 protein: CASSTGSSGANVLTF. The DNA read from the CDR3 is TGTGCCAGTAGTACAGGTTCCTCTGGGGCCAACGTC.

In regard to this clone: Read sequence stops 3 residues before the CDR3 end, and the germline J gene provides the missing end. The genes are TRBV19 and TRBJ2-7, with D tentatively TRBD1 (5 bases). The CDR3 sequence is 12 residues long. Germline assignment: CDR1 LNHDA and CDR2 SQIVND (reference sequence). Trimming took 11 bases from V and 0 from J, leaving 11 bases between them. CDR3 residues: CARGHSSYEQYF. The covered CDR3 bases are TGTGCCCGAGGACACAGCTCCTACGAG.

In this sample, this clone turned up many times. The read stops 3 residues short of the end of the CDR3; the missing end is completed from the germline J gene. The chain carries TRBV20-1 and TRBJ1-6; no reliable D call. Germline CDR1 is DFQATT and CDR2 is SNEGSKA (reference sequence). With 6 bases removed from V and 8 bases from J, the gap between germline ends came to 14 bases. This CDR3 spans 13 amino acids. Partial CDR3 DNA: TGCAGTGCCCATTATGGCGGGGATTCACCC. Translation: CSAHYGGDSP. The CDR3, in full, reads CSAHYGGDSPLHF.

Only a few counts were recorded for this clone. The sequenced fragment ends 3 residues before the CDR3 boundary, so the rest is inferred from the germline J gene. V usage is TRBV20-1 and J usage is TRBJ2-1; D not certain. The CDR3 is 14 amino acids. Trimming pared 0 bases from V and 7 bases from J, leaving 13 bases between. Germline CDR1 DFQATT, CDR2 SNEGSKA (reference sequence). The CDR3 bases that were read are TGCAGTGCTAGAGATCCGGTAAGGGTGAATGAG. Encoded protein: CSARDPVRVNE. The CDR3 reads in full as CSARDPVRVNEQFF.

This clone was found many times. The read ends 3 residues before the CDR3 terminus; that terminus is restored from the germline J gene. This chain links TRBV14 with TRBJ2-1; no reliable D call. Between the trimmed V and J ends, which lost 0 bases and 0 bases, there was a span of 18 bases. CDR1 and CDR2 from the germline V gene are SGHDN and FVKESK. The length of the CDR3 is 19 residues. CDR3 bases read: TGTGCCAGCAGCCAAGAAGCTCGGCAGCGACGGAGCTCCTACAATGAG. Translation gives CASSQEARQRRSSYNE. The full-length CDR3 reads as CASSQEARQRRSSYNEQFF.

Only a few counts were recorded for this clone. Germline and junction disagree at one end, which may indicate a read error. The CDR3 end falls 3 residues outside the read, so it is completed with the germline J gene. V usage is TRBV19 and J usage is TRBJ1-4; no reliable D call. Germline lookup yields CDR1 LNHDA and CDR2 SQIVND (reference sequence). CDR3 length: 15 residues. CDR3 DNA (partial): TGTGCCACAAGCCTAGGAACTGCAACTAAGGAAAAA. It encodes CATSLGTATKEK. The entire CDR3 is CATSLGTATKEKLFF.

This clone was picked up many times. The DNA ends 3 residues before the CDR3 does, and the rest of the CDR3 is filled in from the germline J gene. This chain links TRBV5-1 with TRBJ1-2; a weak D match, TRBD1 (6 bases). This CDR3 is 14 amino acids long. Germline V CDR1 and CDR2: SGHRS, YFSETQ. The V end lost 6 bases, the J end lost 0 bases, and 12 bases lay between the germline ends. Incomplete CDR3 DNA: TGCGCCAGCAAGTCGGACAGAGCTAACTATGGC. It encodes CASKSDRANYG. The full CDR3 reads CASKSDRANYGYTF.

This clone was observed at least ten times. Read sequence stops 3 residues before the CDR3 end, and the germline J gene provides the missing end. The rearrangement joins TRBV20-1 to TRBJ2-1; 10 bases line up with TRBD2. The CDR3 extends over 14 amino acids. V trimming: 0 bases; J trimming: 8 bases; junction bases outside the gene matches: 4. Germline CDR1 DFQATT, CDR2 SNEGSKA (reference sequence). The CDR3 spells CSAREPSGRYEQFF. The CDR3 DNA, read in part, is TGCAGTGCTAGAGAACCTAGCGGGAGATATGAG.